Shown below are 21 T cell receptor beta chains from a single sample sequenced in a study of circulating and synovial CD4+ cells in juvenile arthritis (TCRdb year 2014). The library was obtained by the immunoSEQ multiplex PCR assay. As stored in TCRdb, this immuneACCESS dataset retains in-frame rearrangements with V and J assigned. A fraction of the clones does not appear; measured against another copy, unresolved V genes explain less than half of the discrepancy, and the remainder lacks a known reason. This sample has 30,000 or so clones in its table, and more than 90% of those were observed once. Of the sample, about 0.66% falls within the top ten clones. The sample was CD4+ T cells from blood. The receptors shown here come from a human donor with juvenile idiopathic arthritis.

This clone was found a few times. The chain joins TRBV7-9 to TRBJ2-1; D is perhaps TRBD1 (6 bases). This CDR3 is built from 15 residues. Trimming took off 5 bases at V and 9 bases at J, with 20 bases between the two ends. Per germline, CDR1 SEHNR and CDR2 FQNEAQ (reference sequence). The CDR3 spells CASSVRTDSVREQFF. The DNA for the CDR3 is TGTGCCAGCAGCGTACGGACAGACTCCGTACGTGAGCAGTTCTTC.

The CDR3 sequence: CASSSGTGDTDTQYF. CDR3 bases: TGTGCCAGCAGTTCCGGGACAGGGGACACAGATACGCAGTATTTT. V gene TRBV6-5 combines with J gene TRBJ2-3; TRBD1 aligns across 10 bases. The CDR3 consists of 15 residues. The germline V gene has CDR1 MNHEY and CDR2 SVGAGI. The ends lost 4 bases at V and 2 bases at J; junction bases unmatched: 3.

The chain links TRBV19 to TRBJ2-3; TRBD1 aligns across 8 bases. CDR3 length: 15 residues. V lost 2 bases to trimming and J lost 5 bases; unmatched junction nucleotides: 6. Germline V gene data show CDR1 as LNHDA and CDR2 as SQIVND (reference sequence). CDR3 coding DNA: TGTGCCAGTAGTATAATCCGACAGGGGATAGATACGCAGTATTTT. Translating it yields CASSIIRQGIDTQYF.

The chain couples TRBV10-3 to TRBJ1-3; possible D gene TRBD1, 6 bases. The germline CDR1 and CDR2 sequences are ENHRY and SYGVKD. The CDR3 is made up of 15 amino acids. V was pared by 2 bases and J by 6 bases, with 14 bases between. The CDR3: CAISEGQQGPNTIYF. The CDR3 DNA sequence: TGTGCCATCAGTGAGGGACAGCAGGGGCCAAACACCATATATTTT.

V gene TRBV28 combines with J gene TRBJ1-5; unclear D gene. With 2 bases removed from V and 2 bases from J, the gap between germline ends came to 7 bases. The CDR3 has 14 amino acids. Looked up from germline, CDR1 is MDHEN and CDR2 is SYDVKM. CDR3 sequence (DNA): TGTGCCAGCAGTTTACAGGCCCGCAATCAGCCCCAGCATTTT. Translation: CASSLQARNQPQHF.

This sequence joins TRBV6-1 and TRBJ1-5, with 8 bases fitting TRBD1. The CDR3 loop spans 17 amino acids. The V and J ends lost 4 bases and 1 base, in that order; junction bases with no gene match: 9. The V gene's germline CDR1 is MNHNS and CDR2 SASEGT. CDR3 amino acids: CASSGLRTGRSNQPQHF. The DNA for the CDR3 is TGTGCCAGCAGTGGATTACGGACAGGGAGGAGCAATCAGCCCCAGCATTTT.

The chain has TRBV5-1 and TRBJ1-5; D remains unclear. The CDR3 has 15 residues. V was shortened by 0 bases and J by 2 bases, with 9 bases between the two germline ends. Germline V gene data show CDR1 as SGHRS and CDR2 as YFSETQ. CDR3: CASSLGGVGNQPQHF. The CDR3, as DNA: TGCGCCAGCAGCTTGGGCGGGGTAGGCAATCAGCCCCAGCATTTT.

The rearrangement links TRBV7-9 to TRBJ1-2; a weak D match, TRBD1 (6 bases). The V gene's germline CDR1 is SEHNR and CDR2 FQNEAQ (reference sequence). Trimming left V 2 bases short and J 4 bases short, with 17 bases between. The CDR3 length is 16 residues. The CDR3 region is CASSLTSLRQVYGYTF. CDR3 DNA sequence: TGTGCCAGCAGCTTAACCTCCCTCCGACAGGTCTATGGCTACACCTTC. The entire variable domain, with the rest obtained from reference TRBV7-9 and TRBJ1-2, is as follows: DTGVSQNPRHKITKRGQNVTFRCDPISEHNRLYWYRQTLGQGPEFLTYFQNEAQLEKSRLLSDRFSAERPKGSFSTLEIQRTEQGDSAMYLCASSLTSLRQVYGYTFGSGTRLTVV.

The genes are TRBV5-1 and TRBJ2-7; no reliable D call. The CDR3 is made up of 15 amino acids. Germline V gene data show CDR1 as SGHRS and CDR2 as YFSETQ. V was trimmed by 0 bases and J by 4 bases, leaving 14 bases between them. The CDR3 reads CASSLEGVASYEQYF. In DNA form, the CDR3 reads TGCGCCAGCAGCTTGGAAGGTGTAGCAAGTTACGAGCAGTACTTC.

V usage is TRBV7-2 and J usage is TRBJ1-1; D unclear. CDR3 length: 14 amino acids. Germline V lookup: CDR1 SGHTA, CDR2 FQGNSA. V was shortened by 1 base and J by 6 bases, with 12 bases between the two germline ends. The CDR3 nucleotides are TGTGCCAGCAGCTTAGAATTAAATCGAGCTGAAGCTTTCTTT. Its protein product is CASSLELNRAEAFF. Combining the CDR3 with reference TRBV7-2 and TRBJ1-1 gives the whole variable domain GAGVSQSPSNKVTEKGKDVELRCDPISGHTALYWYRQSLGQGLEFLIYFQGNSAPDKSGLPSDRFSAERTGGSVSTLTIQRTQQEDSAVYLCASSLELNRAEAFFGQGTRLTVV.

The V call is TRBV4-3, the J call TRBJ1-5, with a weak D call TRBD1 (5 bases). The CDR3 extends over 15 amino acids. Trimming left V 6 bases short and J 5 bases short, with 17 bases between. The germline V gene has CDR1 LGHNA and CDR2 YSLEER. In DNA, the CDR3 is TGCGCCAGCAGTGAGATTTCAGGGATCCATCAGCCCCAGCATTTT. Its protein product is CASSEISGIHQPQHF.

The rearrangement uses TRBV9 and TRBJ2-7; TRBD1 matches at 8 bases. Trimming removed 3 bases from V and 2 bases from J; junction bases left unmatched: 4. Looked up from germline, CDR1 is SGDLS and CDR2 is YYNGEE. This CDR3 contains 14 residues. This chain's CDR3 is CASSGGQVPYEQYF. The CDR3 DNA reads TGTGCCAGCAGCGGGGGACAGGTGCCCTACGAGCAGTACTTC.

The genes are TRBV28 and TRBJ2-7; 7 nucleotides line up with TRBD1. The CDR3 extends over 14 amino acids. Germline-derived CDR1 and CDR2 are MDHEN and SYDVKM. The junction had 5 bases not matched to a gene; V was cut back by 3 bases and J by 3 bases. CDR3 residues: CASSFGTVFYEQYF. The CDR3 DNA sequence: TGTGCCAGCAGTTTTGGGACAGTCTTCTACGAGCAGTACTTC.

The V call is TRBV18, the J call TRBJ2-1; 8 positions match TRBD2. The CDR3 is 15 amino acids. Germline CDR1 and CDR2: KGHSH and LQKENI. Germline trimming cut 2 bases from V and 4 bases from J; bases unmatched to any gene: 4. The CDR3 bases are TGTGCCAGCTCACCAAACGGACTAGCATACAATGAGCAGTTCTTC. Translation gives CASSPNGLAYNEQFF.

Comment on this clone: It is likely a read error, because the conserved phenylalanine at the end of the CDR3 is missing. It is unclear where the CDR3 begins or ends on the DNA, so no DNA is shown, and the CDR3 is as TCRdb lists it. The gene calls are TRBV28 and TRBJ2-4; the D call TRBD2 from the table was never checked on the DNA. The CDR3 is 16 residues long, counting both termini. From germline, CDR1 is MDHEN and CDR2 SYDVKM. The CDR3 loop reads CASSWAGGTSGSPFDV.

This clone was counted between two and nine times. The rearrangement uses TRBV19 and TRBJ2-7; 8 bases fit TRBD2. The J segment lost 3 bases and the V segment lost 4 bases, leaving 11 bases of the junction unmatched. The CDR3 extends over 16 amino acids. CDR1 is LNHDA and CDR2 is SQIVND in the germline V gene (reference sequence). The CDR3 loop reads CASSTQEREPIYEQYF. Written as DNA, the CDR3 is TGTGCCAGTAGTACCCAGGAGCGGGAGCCAATCTACGAGCAGTACTTC.

This sequence joins TRBV29-1 and TRBJ1-2; TRBD1 matches at 9 bases. Germline CDR1 is SQVTM and CDR2 is ANQGSEA. Unmatched junction bases numbered 6, after V lost 4 bases and J lost 9 bases. CDR3 size: 12 residues. CDR3 in amino acids: CSVGQGERSYTF. The CDR3, as DNA: TGCAGCGTTGGACAGGGGGAGAGGAGCTACACCTTC.

The V and J genes are TRBV28 and TRBJ2-3; D is perhaps TRBD2 (5 bases). V was pared by 4 bases and J by 2 bases, with 13 bases between. CDR3 length: 15 residues. Per the germline V gene, CDR1 is MDHEN and CDR2 is SYDVKM. The CDR3 reads CASSSRRANTDTQYF. Here the CDR3 DNA reads TGTGCCAGCAGTTCCCGGCGGGCGAACACAGATACGCAGTATTTT.

With regard to this clone: This CDR3 is also generated by other DNA sequences in the sample. This rearrangement joins TRBV29-1 to TRBJ1-6; the match to TRBD1 covers 7 bases. Germline CDR1 and CDR2: SQVTM and ANQGSEA. CDR3 size: 13 residues. V gave up 6 bases and J gave up 6 bases; unmatched junction bases: 5. CDR3: CSVGQSTNSPLHF. CDR3 DNA sequence: TGCAGCGTGGGACAGAGTACTAATTCACCCCTCCACTTT.

This rearrangement joins TRBV10-3 to TRBJ1-3; D is possibly TRBD1 (6 bases). V was trimmed by 0 bases and J by 4 bases, leaving 10 bases between them. The CDR3 totals 15 residues. Germline V CDR1 and CDR2: ENHRY, SYGVKD. The CDR3 sequence: CAISESNRVGNTIYF. For the CDR3, the DNA is TGTGCCATCAGTGAGTCGAACAGGGTGGGAAACACCATATATTTT.

This chain uses TRBV7-3 with TRBJ2-2, with D perhaps matching TRBD2 (5 bases). CDR3 length: 16 residues. Germline-derived CDR1 and CDR2 are SGHTA and FQGTGA. Trimming pared 2 bases from V and 2 bases from J, leaving 12 bases between. The CDR3 region is CASSLVSGSNTGELFF. The CDR3 region has the DNA TGTGCCAGCAGCTTAGTCAGTGGGAGCAACACCGGGGAGCTGTTTTTT.